The 3 T cell receptor beta chains in this list originate from one sample, sequenced in a study of T-cell memory formation after mild COVID-19. In TCRdb, the 5' RACE reads were re-called with MiXCR into one record per CDR3 protein. The sample lists approximately 560,000 distinct CDR3 sequences, around a sixth occurring once. The sequenced sample was PBMCs or a T cell subset sorted from them (not recorded which). These receptors all come from an adult woman who had mild COVID-19 (a few samples of this study predate the infection). Cell type and time point are not known.

This clonotype was seen only a few times. The chain employs TRBV20-1 and TRBJ2-1; D unclear. Trimming left V 5 bases short and J 5 bases short, with 4 bases between. The CDR3 sequence is 10 residues long. Germline V gives CDR1 DFQATT, CDR2 SNEGSKA (reference sequence). CDR3 nucleotide sequence: TGCAGTGCTCATCACAATGAGCAGTTCTTC. Its translation is CSAHHNEQFF.

This clonotype came up many times. V is TRBV9 and J is TRBJ2-3; TRBD1 might be the D (5 bases). The CDR3 runs 15 residues. The germline V gene has CDR1 SGDLS and CDR2 YYNGEE. The ends were cut back, 0 bases at V and 0 bases at J, with 8 bases in the middle. This CDR3 reads CASSVEGRSTDTQYF. For the CDR3, the DNA is TGTGCCAGCAGCGTAGAGGGGCGCAGCACAGATACGCAGTATTTT.

The chain couples TRBV5-4 to TRBJ2-3, with D tentatively TRBD2 (6 bases). Trimming left V 7 bases short and J 9 bases short, with 15 bases between. There are 12 residues in the CDR3. CDR1 is SGHNT and CDR2 is YYREEE in the germline V gene (reference sequence). The CDR3 DNA reads as TGTGCCAGCTCTGCGGCGGGAAGGACGCAGTATTTT. Translated, it gives CASSAAGRTQYF.